This TCR beta chain was captured by sequencing in a study of blood T cell repertoires in COVID-19. Study in general: T cells, B-cell-depleted T cells, or PBMCs provided the cDNA or gDNA that served as material.

The CDR3 has 17 residues. CDR1 and CDR2 from the germline V gene are SEHNR and FQNEAQ (reference sequence). With 5 bases clipped from V and 5 bases from J, the junction kept 13 bases outside the gene matches. Per the original data handling: Using reference gene primer amplification, nucleated cell counts were estimated. Sequencing was performed with immunoSEQ multiplex PCR; in TCRdb, only in-frame clones are kept and a portion is missing. V, J and clone size derive from that table, while D and trimming were established from the DNA sequence. Of about 90,000 clones detected, about 88% appear once; the ten largest clones hold 1.2%.

Sequenced: peripheral blood. The chain joins TRBV7-9 to TRBJ2-5, with 11 bases lining up with TRBD2. This receptor was obtained from a man older than 75 with active or convalescent COVID-19. The CDR3 here is CASSQRPQTSGSETQYF. CDR3 DNA: TGTGCCAGCAGCCAACGACCACAAACTAGCGGGAGTGAGACCCAGTACTTC.